Presented here are 2 T cell receptor beta chains from one specimen sequenced in a study of blood T cell repertoires in COVID-19. TCRdb keeps only in-frame clones here, not all; method: immunoSEQ multiplex PCR. The profile shows approximately 390,000 clones, about 90% of them singletons. The specimen sequenced was peripheral blood. These receptors were taken from a man younger than 35 with active or convalescent COVID-19.

This clone was recorded only once. V gene TRBV25-1 combines with J gene TRBJ1-6, with TRBD1 identical over 9 bases. V shed 8 bases, J shed 10 bases, and the junction held 6 bases outside the gene matches. The CDR3 extends over 13 amino acids. Germline loops: CDR1 MGHDK, CDR2 SYGVNS. DNA of the CDR3: TGTGCCAGCGGGACAGGGTCTAACTCACCCCTCCACTTT. Its protein is CASGTGSNSPLHF.

The V gene is TRBV27, the J gene TRBJ2-7, with TRBD2 as a possible D gene (5 bases). The CDR3 sequence is 14 residues long. Germline assignment: CDR1 MNHEY and CDR2 SMNVEV (reference sequence). V lost 0 bases, J lost 3 bases, and 9 bases lay in between. The DNA of the CDR3 is TGTGCCAGCAGTTTATCTTCGGGATTCTACGAGCAGTACTTC. Translated, it gives CASSLSSGFYEQYF.